This T cell receptor beta chain came from a study of blood T cell repertoires in COVID-19. At the level of the study: Sources were T cells, B-cell-depleted T cells, or PBMCs; the material itself was cDNA or gDNA.

Produced via immunoSEQ multiplex PCR; TCRdb's table is partial and in-frame only. The table lists some 290,000 clones, around 92% of them singletons. The germline CDR1 and CDR2 sequences are MNHEY and SVGAGI. This CDR3 spans 15 amino acids. Trimming took 6 bases from V and 4 from J, leaving 18 bases between them. This clone appeared once. Sequencing was performed on PBMCs or T cells enriched from blood (not recorded which). This sequence originates from a woman aged 30 to 39 who had recovered from COVID-19. This chain uses TRBV6-5 with TRBJ1-1; D uncertain. The CDR3 reads CASSLLIRRGTEAFF. The CDR3 region has the DNA TGTGCCAGCAGCCTCCTTATCAGGCGGGGCACTGAAGCTTTCTTT.